This entry features one TCR beta chain sequence. This entry is derived from a study of neoadjuvant nivolumab and ipilimumab in lung cancer. With 6 bases clipped from V and 0 bases from J, the junction kept 8 bases outside the gene matches. This CDR3 spans 16 amino acids. CDR1 is MGHDK, CDR2 SYGVNS, per germline. The assay was immunoSEQ multiplex PCR, and TCRdb's table has in-frame clones only and misses some. The sample contains 25,000 to 30,000 clones, approximately 85% of which appear only once. This clonotype originated in an adult with non-small cell lung cancer. Specimen: tumor tissue, collected after neoadjuvant nivolumab, alone or with ipilimumab, at or shortly before surgery. This chain links TRBV25-1 with TRBJ2-3; 8 bases agree with TRBD2. The CDR3 DNA reads TGTGCCAGCAGCCCTAGCAGCGGGGGTAGCACAGATACGCAGTATTTT. Protein sequence: CASSPSSGGSTDTQYF.